What follows are 20 T cell receptor beta chains derived from one specimen sequenced in a study of blood T cell repertoires in COVID-19. Assay: immunoSEQ multiplex PCR; the TCRdb copy retains only in-frame clones and omits some. The table has about 62,000 clones, approximately 90% seen once; the top ten hold 1.3%. The sequencing input was peripheral blood. Receptors originate from a woman older than 75 with acute or convalescent COVID-19.

The table lists this clone with a few counts. The V gene is TRBV28, the J gene TRBJ1-2; tentative D call: TRBD1 (5 bases). Germline-derived CDR1 and CDR2 are MDHEN and SYDVKM. The ends were cut back, 7 bases at V and 2 bases at J, with 8 bases in the middle. The CDR3 totals 12 residues. In DNA form, the CDR3 reads TGTGCCAGCAATGGGGGGAACTATGGCTACACCTTC. Translated, it gives CASNGGNYGYTF.

The V gene is TRBV7-2, the J gene TRBJ2-7; D possibly corresponds to TRBD2 (6 bases). Germline CDR1 SGHTA, CDR2 FQGNSA. The CDR3 has 13 residues. Trimming cost V 6 bases and J 7 bases, with 16 bases left between them. CDR3 coding DNA: TGTGCCAGCAGAACTGGGACTTTGAGAGAGCAGTACTTC. As protein: CASRTGTLREQYF.

The rearrangement uses TRBV6-5 and TRBJ2-7; tentatively, D is TRBD1 (5 bases). The CDR3 totals 14 residues. Germline CDR1 MNHEY, CDR2 SVGAGI. Trimming shortened V by 5 bases and J by 3 bases, and 14 bases separated the two germline ends. CDR3 amino acids: CASSRRVGLYEQYF. The CDR3 coding sequence is TGTGCCAGCAGTCGCAGGGTTGGGCTCTACGAGCAGTACTTC.

The chain combines TRBV6-5 with TRBJ1-4, with 9 bases that match TRBD1. V shed 6 bases, J shed 7 bases, and the junction held 6 bases outside the gene matches. CDR1 is MNHEY and CDR2 is SVGAGI in the germline V gene. The CDR3 is 14 amino acids. DNA of the CDR3: TGTGCCAGCAGAACGACAGGGGGAAGTGAAAAACTGTTTTTT. Amino acids: CASRTTGGSEKLFF.

The chain joins TRBV28 to TRBJ2-3; 10 nucleotides line up with TRBD1. From germline, CDR1 is MDHEN and CDR2 SYDVKM. The CDR3 sequence is 15 residues long. Trimming at V came to 3 bases and at J to 6 bases, leaving 6 bases not matched to a gene. The CDR3 reads CASSLRQGARDTQYF. The CDR3 nucleotides are TGTGCCAGCAGTTTGCGACAGGGGGCGAGGGATACGCAGTATTTT.

CDR3 protein: CATSRGLSSDYGYTF. DNA of the CDR3: TGTGCCACCAGCAGAGGCCTGTCCTCGGACTATGGCTACACCTTC. This chain joins TRBV15 and TRBJ1-2; D gene ambiguous. V gave up 1 base and J gave up 3 bases, with 12 bases separating them. The CDR3 totals 15 residues. Germline V gene sequence: CDR1 LNHNV, CDR2 YYDKDF (reference sequence).

V gene TRBV6-2 or TRBV6-3 combines with J gene TRBJ2-6; D possibly corresponds to TRBD1 (7 bases). V shed 6 bases and J shed 0 bases, with 15 bases lying between them. The CDR3 is made up of 17 amino acids. Germline lookup yields CDR1 MNHEY and CDR2 SVGEGT. CDR3 sequence: CASSGGQPASGANVLTF. CDR3 nucleotides: TGTGCCAGCAGCGGGGGACAGCCTGCCTCTGGGGCCAACGTCCTGACTTTC.

Only a few counts were recorded for this clone. The chain carries TRBV2 and TRBJ2-5; no firm D call. Trimming left V 6 bases short and J 1 base short, with 6 bases between. The CDR3 totals 12 residues. Germline CDR1 and CDR2: SNHLY and FYNNEI. The CDR3 DNA sequence: TGTGCCAGCAGGGGCCCCCAAGAGACCCAGTACTTC. Amino acids: CASRGPQETQYF.

This sequence joins TRBV3-1 (or the pseudogene TRBV3-2) and TRBJ1-3; D unresolved. Looked up from germline, CDR1 is LGHDT and CDR2 is YNNKEL (reference sequence). Between the trimmed V and J ends, which lost 6 bases and 0 bases, there was a span of 9 bases. This CDR3 is 14 amino acids long. CDR3 sequence (DNA): TGTGCCAGCAGGGCGTCTAGCTCTGGAAACACCATATATTTT. It is translated as CASRASSSGNTIYF.

CDR3 residues: CASSLGQGLEAFF. In nucleotides, the CDR3 is TGTGCCAGCAGCCTAGGACAGGGCCTGGAAGCTTTCTTT. The rearrangement joins TRBV7-2 to TRBJ1-1; 8 nucleotides agree with TRBD1. The CDR3 has 13 amino acids. Unmatched junction bases numbered 7, after V lost 5 bases and J lost 8 bases. In germline, CDR1 is SGHTA, CDR2 FQGNSA.

The J gene is TRBJ1-5, the V gene TRBV6-4; 8 nucleotides align to TRBD1. After removal of 2 bases from V and 0 bases from J, the junction contained 6 bases not matched to a gene. Germline lookup yields CDR1 MRHNA and CDR2 SNTAGT. This CDR3 is 17 amino acids long. CDR3 residues: CASSDLDRVVSNQPQHF. In DNA, the CDR3 is TGTGCCAGCAGTGACCTGGACAGGGTAGTTAGCAATCAGCCCCAGCATTTT.

This clone was detected only a few times. The rearrangement joins TRBV7-3 to TRBJ1-1; maybe TRBD1 (5 bases). With 3 bases removed from V and 4 bases from J, the gap between germline ends came to 9 bases. Looked up from germline, CDR1 is SGHTA and CDR2 is FQGTGA. The CDR3 has 13 amino acids. The CDR3 spells CASSFGGGTEAFF. The DNA of the CDR3 is TGTGCCAGCAGCTTCGGGGGAGGCACTGAAGCTTTCTTT.

In the case of this clone: An end of the junction differs from the germline gene, which may be a read error. V usage is TRBV29-1 and J usage is TRBJ1-1; 9 nucleotides agree with TRBD1. Germline V gene lookup returns CDR1 SQVTM and CDR2 ANQGSEA. The CDR3 is 15 residues long. CDR3 sequence (DNA): TGCAGCGTCCGCCGGGACAGGGTTTCGAACGCTGAAGCTTTCTTT. Translating it yields CSVRRDRVSNAEAFF.

This sequence joins TRBV7-3 and TRBJ2-7, with D possibly TRBD2 on 7 matching bases. Germline lookup yields CDR1 SGHTA and CDR2 FQGTGA. CDR3 size: 17 residues. Trimming shortened V by 0 bases and J by 5 bases, and 20 bases separated the two germline ends. This CDR3 reads CASSLTGTGGPQDEQYF. Written as DNA, the CDR3 is TGTGCCAGCAGCTTAACGGGGACGGGGGGCCCTCAGGACGAGCAGTACTTC.

The genes are TRBV18 and TRBJ2-2, with D unresolved. The CDR3 sequence is 15 residues long. The ends were cut back, 2 bases at V and 6 bases at J, with 13 bases in the middle. Germline V gene sequence: CDR1 KGHSH, CDR2 LQKENI. In DNA form, the CDR3 reads TGTGCCAGCTCACCAAGTCCTACCCCCGCCGGGGAGCTGTTTTTT. This sequence encodes CASSPSPTPAGELFF.

V gene TRBV7-8 combines with J gene TRBJ2-5; maybe TRBD2 (5 bases). The CDR3 has 13 residues. Germline CDR1 and CDR2: SGHVS and FQNEAQ. V was cut by 4 bases and J by 2 bases, with 8 bases left in between. The CDR3 DNA reads TGTGCCAGCAGCTCTAGCAAACAAGAGACCCAGTACTTC. Translation gives CASSSSKQETQYF.

V usage is TRBV7-9 and J usage is TRBJ2-5; 9 nucleotides align to TRBD2. Germline V gene data show CDR1 as SEHNR and CDR2 as FQNEAQ (reference sequence). J gave up 4 bases and V 5 bases, and 5 bases lay outside the gene matches. This CDR3 comprises 14 residues. The CDR3 protein is CASSPGLALETQYF. In DNA, the CDR3 is TGTGCCAGCAGCCCGGGACTAGCTTTAGAGACCCAGTACTTC.

The rearrangement uses TRBV27 and TRBJ2-1, with D possibly being TRBD2 (5 bases). The germline CDR1 and CDR2 sequences are MNHEY and SMNVEV (reference sequence). The CDR3 covers 14 residues. Trimming left V 0 bases short and J 7 bases short, with 10 bases between. In nucleotides, the CDR3 is TGTGCCAGCAGTTTATCGTGGACTGGAAATGAGCAGTTCTTC. Protein product: CASSLSWTGNEQFF.

This rearrangement joins TRBV19 to TRBJ2-5, with a possible D match to TRBD2 (5 bases). The CDR3 runs to 16 residues. Trimming cost V 6 bases and J 4 bases, with 21 bases left between them. From germline, CDR1 is LNHDA and CDR2 SQIVND (reference sequence). The CDR3 DNA sequence: TGTGCCAGTAGAACACCGGGCCGGGGTTCGGGAGAGACCCAGTACTTC. The encoded protein is CASRTPGRGSGETQYF.

The chain couples TRBV19 to TRBJ1-2; a weak D match, TRBD1 (6 bases). The CDR3 is 12 amino acids. V was shortened by 6 bases and J by 5 bases, with 10 bases between the two germline ends. CDR1 LNHDA and CDR2 SQIVND come from the germline V gene (reference sequence). CDR3 sequence reads: CASSSRGYGYTF. CDR3 in DNA: TGTGCCAGTAGCAGCAGGGGATATGGCTACACCTTC. Full variable domain (missing parts from reference TRBV19 and TRBJ1-2): DGGITQSPKYLFRKEGQNVTLSCEQNLNHDAMYWYRQDPGQGLRLIYYSQIVNDFQKGDIAEGYSVSREKKESFPLTVTSAQKNPTAFYLCASSSRGYGYTFGSGTRLTVV.